Shown below are 7 T cell receptor beta chains from a single sample sequenced in a study of T cell responses to AZD1222 COVID-19 vaccine. Assay: immunoSEQ multiplex PCR; the TCRdb copy retains only in-frame clones and omits some. The sample holds some 150,000 clones, about 94% seen once. The specimen was peripheral blood, collected on day 0 of AZD1222 vaccination. The receptor source for this set is an adult in good health.

The genes are TRBV5-1 and TRBJ1-1, with 7 bases fitting TRBD1. The CDR3 covers 15 residues. Germline trimming cut 0 bases from V and 1 base from J; bases unmatched to any gene: 3. The germline V gene has CDR1 SGHRS and CDR2 YFSETQ. CDR3 region: CASSLEGQPNTEAFF. CDR3 in DNA: TGCGCCAGCAGCTTGGAGGGACAGCCGAACACTGAAGCTTTCTTT. Based on the CDR3 plus reference TRBV5-1 and TRBJ1-1, the full variable domain is KAGVTQTPRYLIKTRGQQVTLSCSPISGHRSVSWYQQTPGQGLQFLFEYFSETQRNKGNFPGRFSGRQFSNSRSEMNVSTLELGDSALYLCASSLEGQPNTEAFFGQGTRLTVV.

The rearrangement links TRBV19 to TRBJ2-3; the D gene is possibly TRBD2 (5 bases). Per germline, CDR1 LNHDA and CDR2 SQIVND (reference sequence). Trimming took 4 bases from V and 0 from J, leaving 11 bases between them. CDR3 length: 15 residues. The CDR3 sequence: CASSRLLGSTDTQYF. CDR3 DNA: TGTGCCAGTAGTAGACTACTTGGAAGCACAGATACGCAGTATTTT.

The chain is built from TRBV5-4 and TRBJ2-1; no reliable D call. Germline CDR1 reads SGHNT; CDR2 reads YYREEE (reference sequence). This CDR3 is 13 amino acids long. Trimming pared 0 bases from V and 6 bases from J, leaving 7 bases between. For the CDR3, the DNA is TGTGCCAGCAGCTTGGAGCCCCTCAATGAGCAGTTCTTC. Its translation: CASSLEPLNEQFF.

The gene calls are TRBV27 and TRBJ2-5; either TRBD1 or TRBD2 may fit D (6 bases each). The CDR3 is 13 amino acids. The V and J ends lost 8 bases and 7 bases respectively, with 17 bases between them. Germline V gives CDR1 MNHEY, CDR2 SMNVEV (reference sequence). The CDR3 region is CASSTGGLGTQYF. CDR3 DNA sequence: TGTGCCAGCTCAACCGGGGGCCTTGGGACCCAGTACTTC.

This clone has just a few counts. The chain carries TRBV12-2 and TRBJ2-1; the D call in the table, TRBD2, was not verified against the DNA. TRBV12-2 is a listed pseudogene. This CDR3 has 16 residues. The CDR3 loop reads CASRLVAPAPYNEQFF. The CDR3, as DNA: TGTGCAAGTCGCTTAGTAGCGCCCGCGCCCTACAATGAGCAGTTCTTC.

The chain is built from TRBV3-1 (or the pseudogene TRBV3-2) and TRBJ2-2; maybe TRBD1 (6 bases). CDR1 is LGHDT, CDR2 YNNKEL, per germline (reference sequence). The CDR3 totals 14 residues. V lost 0 bases to trimming and J lost 5 bases, with 7 bases between them. Here the CDR3 DNA reads TGTGCCAGCAGCCAAGAGGGGGCGACCGGGGAGCTGTTTTTT. The encoded protein is CASSQEGATGELFF.

The table lists this clone with a few counts. This chain connects TRBV7-9 to TRBJ2-2, with 12 bases fitting TRBD2. J was trimmed by 7 bases and V by 5 bases; bases with no gene match: 8. Germline values: CDR1 SEHNR, CDR2 FQNEAQ (reference sequence). The CDR3 consists of 16 residues. The CDR3 region is CASSATSGSIHGELFF. CDR3 nucleotides: TGTGCCAGCAGCGCGACTAGCGGGAGTATACACGGGGAGCTGTTTTTT.